This note documents a single T cell receptor beta chain sequence. The data originate from a study of blood T cells in healthy people across ages. The draw of peripheral blood yielded about 9.4 milliliters from each donor. Whenever a sample was processed, at least 6.5 million PBMCs were isolated. A second PCR, run for roughly 7 to 12 cycles, used a sample-barcoded 5' primer plus a J-beta primer mix. TCRdb fed the 5' RACE reads into MiXCR, producing one record per CDR3 protein. The sample has roughly 1,500,000 distinct CDR3 sequences; 30% to 40% are singletons. Germline CDR1 reads DFQATT; CDR2 reads SNEGSKA (reference sequence). This CDR3 region has 14 residues. V was clipped by 7 bases and J by 6 bases; unmatched bases: 8.

This receptor was obtained from a woman between 25 and 40 years old in good health. Sequenced input: blood. The chain joins TRBV20-1 to TRBJ2-1; TRBD2 matches at 11 bases. The CDR3 is CSVARLAGFNEQFF. CDR3 DNA sequence: TGCAGTGTAGCAAGACTAGCGGGATTCAATGAGCAGTTCTTC.